The 30 T cell receptor beta chains reported below all come from one sample, sequenced in a study of blood T cell repertoires in COVID-19. Profiling relied on immunoSEQ multiplex PCR, and the TCRdb table lists in-frame clones only, not all of them. The sample records some 210,000 clones, almost 85% being singletons. The sequenced material came from peripheral blood. The receptors come from a woman between 65 and 79 years old with active or convalescent COVID-19.

The V and J genes are TRBV27 and TRBJ1-2; 7 nucleotides match TRBD1. V dropped 3 bases and J dropped 5; count of bases not matched to a gene: 3. CDR1 is MNHEY, CDR2 SMNVEV, per germline (reference sequence). CDR3 length equals 13 residues. This CDR3 reads CASSLTGQYGYTF. Here the CDR3 DNA reads TGTGCCAGCAGTTTGACGGGACAGTATGGCTACACCTTC.

This sequence joins TRBV5-1 and TRBJ2-1; 14 nucleotides align to TRBD2. V trimming: 5 bases; J trimming: 9 bases; junction bases outside the gene matches: 4. Germline CDR1 reads SGHRS; CDR2 reads YFSETQ. The CDR3 extends over 14 amino acids. CDR3 sequence: CASSGTSGSTEQFF. The CDR3 DNA follows: TGCGCCAGCAGTGGGACTAGCGGGAGCACTGAGCAGTTCTTC.

The rearrangement joins TRBV3-1 (or the pseudogene TRBV3-2) to TRBJ2-7; 8 positions match TRBD1. Trimming removed 4 bases from V and 4 bases from J; junction bases left unmatched: 6. CDR3 length equals 14 residues. Looked up from germline, CDR1 is LGHDT and CDR2 is YNNKEL (reference sequence). CDR3 sequence reads: CASSLTGGRYEQYF. CDR3 sequence (DNA): TGTGCCAGCAGCCTCACAGGGGGGCGGTACGAGCAGTACTTC.

The chain has TRBV19 and TRBJ1-1, with no clear D. Trimming cost V 3 bases and J 2 bases, with 16 bases left between them. The CDR3 is made up of 16 amino acids. CDR1 and CDR2 from the germline V gene are LNHDA and SQIVND (reference sequence). The CDR3 DNA reads as TGTGCCAGTAGTATGAGGCGGGCCCGGGTTAACACTGAAGCTTTCTTT. Amino acid sequence: CASSMRRARVNTEAFF.

This chain connects TRBV5-5 to TRBJ2-7; 7 bases are a match to TRBD1. Germline-derived CDR1 and CDR2 are SGHKS and YYEKEE (reference sequence). CDR3 length: 15 residues. Germline trimming cut 0 bases from V and 3 bases from J; bases unmatched to any gene: 6. CDR3 loop: CASSLEGAWVYEQYF. CDR3 coding DNA: TGTGCCAGCAGCTTGGAGGGGGCGTGGGTCTACGAGCAGTACTTC. The complete variable domain, with remaining parts taken from reference TRBV5-5 and TRBJ2-7, reads DAGVTQSPTHLIKTRGQQVTLRCSPISGHKSVSWYQQVLGQGPQFIFQYYEKEERGRGNFPDRFSARQFPNYSSELNVNALLLGDSALYLCASSLEGAWVYEQYFGPGTRLTVT.

J is TRBJ1-1 and V is TRBV18; D remains unclear. Germline V gene lookup returns CDR1 KGHSH and CDR2 LQKENI. The CDR3 runs to 16 residues. V was pared by 1 base and J by 0 bases, with 12 bases between. The DNA of the CDR3 is TGTGCCAGCTCACCACGCGGTGAGGGCTTGAACACTGAAGCTTTCTTT. Its protein is CASSPRGEGLNTEAFF.

The CDR3 nucleotides are TGCGCCAGCTCCCCGGCCCCAGGGATTAACTATGGCTACACCTTC. It is translated as CASSPAPGINYGYTF. This chain links TRBV5-1 with TRBJ1-2, with TRBD1 as a possible D gene (5 bases). The CDR3 runs to 15 residues. Germline-derived CDR1 and CDR2 are SGHRS and YFSETQ. V lost 7 bases to trimming and J lost 1 base, with 17 bases between them.

This clone was picked up one time. V usage is TRBV19 and J usage is TRBJ1-5, with a possible D match to TRBD1 (5 bases). The V end was cut by 6 bases, the J end by 0 bases, with 12 bases between. The germline V gene has CDR1 LNHDA and CDR2 SQIVND (reference sequence). This CDR3 is built from 15 residues. The CDR3 coding sequence is TGTGCCAGTAGCCCGGGACTTTTTAGCAATCAGCCCCAGCATTTT. This encodes CASSPGLFSNQPQHF.

CDR3 in amino acids: CASSEWVDSSAGELFF. The CDR3 bases are TGTGCCAGCAGTGAATGGGTGGACTCTTCAGCCGGGGAGCTGTTTTTT. This rearrangement joins TRBV6-1 to TRBJ2-2, with D possibly matching TRBD2 (5 bases). CDR1 MNHNS and CDR2 SASEGT come from the germline V gene. The CDR3 is 16 amino acids. Trimming took 2 bases from V and 6 from J, leaving 16 bases between them.

The chain has TRBV5-5 and TRBJ2-1, with TRBD2 as a possible D gene (6 bases). The CDR3 runs 14 residues. Trimming pared 2 bases from V and 4 bases from J, leaving 10 bases between. Germline V CDR1 and CDR2: SGHKS, YYEKEE (reference sequence). The CDR3 here is CASSLGLRYNEQFF. As DNA, the CDR3 is TGTGCCAGCAGCTTAGGACTACGATACAATGAGCAGTTCTTC.

For the CDR3, the DNA is TGTGCCAGCAGCTCCTCCCCCGCTATAGCTAGCGAGCAGTTCTTC. Protein: CASSSSPAIASEQFF. V usage is TRBV7-6 and J usage is TRBJ2-1; D perhaps matches TRBD2 (5 bases). Trimming cost V 4 bases and J 10 bases, with 20 bases left between them. There are 15 residues in the CDR3. Germline-derived CDR1 and CDR2 are SGHVS and FNYEAQ.

V and J are TRBV4-1 and TRBJ2-7; 7 bases line up with TRBD2. The V segment lost 2 bases and the J segment 4 bases; nucleotides outside the gene matches: 8. CDR1 and CDR2 (germline): MGHRA, YSYEKL. The CDR3 spans 15 residues. CDR3: CASSQPLASNYEQYF. Here the CDR3 DNA reads TGCGCCAGCAGCCAACCACTAGCGAGCAATTACGAGCAGTACTTC.

The chain carries TRBV28 and TRBJ1-1; possible D gene TRBD1, 5 bases. This CDR3 is built from 14 residues. Trimming removed 3 bases from V and 7 bases from J, with 15 bases in between. From germline, CDR1 is MDHEN and CDR2 SYDVKM. This CDR3 is CASSFSRQIYEAFF. The CDR3 DNA reads TGTGCCAGCAGTTTCTCCCGACAGATATATGAAGCTTTCTTT. Looking up the rest from reference TRBV28 and TRBJ1-1 gives the full variable domain: DVKVTQSSRYLVKRTGEKVFLECVQDMDHENMFWYRQDPGLGLRLIYFSYDVKMKEKGDIPEGYSVSREKKERFSLILESASTNQTSMYLCASSFSRQIYEAFFGQGTRLTVV.

This rearrangement joins TRBV5-1 to TRBJ2-2; D not resolved. The V gene lost 3 bases and the J gene lost 8 bases, with 11 bases spanning the gap. From germline, CDR1 is SGHRS and CDR2 YFSETQ. The CDR3 extends over 13 amino acids. As DNA, the CDR3 is TGCGCCAGCAGCTCGCTGGGCTTTGGGGAGCTGTTTTTT. Residues: CASSSLGFGELFF. Looking up the rest from reference TRBV5-1 and TRBJ2-2 gives the full variable domain: KAGVTQTPRYLIKTRGQQVTLSCSPISGHRSVSWYQQTPGQGLQFLFEYFSETQRNKGNFPGRFSGRQFSNSRSEMNVSTLELGDSALYLCASSSLGFGELFFGEGSRLTVL.

About this clone itself: Other nucleotide sequences in the sample specify the same CDR3. V and J are TRBV6-1 and TRBJ2-5, with D maybe TRBD1 (5 bases). Germline CDR1 and CDR2: MNHNS and SASEGT. This CDR3 contains 14 residues. Trimming took 1 base from V and 4 from J, leaving 10 bases between them. The CDR3 spells CASSEVAGLETQYF. The DNA for the CDR3 is TGTGCCAGCAGTGAAGTAGCAGGGCTAGAGACCCAGTACTTC.

The chain uses TRBV19 and TRBJ1-5; D unresolved. This CDR3 contains 14 residues. Trimming removed 2 bases from V and 3 bases from J, with 8 bases in between. Germline CDR1 is LNHDA and CDR2 is SQIVND (reference sequence). This chain's CDR3 is CASSIKRVNQPQHF. The CDR3 bases are TGTGCCAGTAGTATAAAGAGGGTCAATCAGCCCCAGCATTTT.

The table lists this clone with a few counts. The rearrangement uses TRBV6-5 and TRBJ2-7; TRBD1 might be the D (5 bases). Trimming stripped 2 bases from V and 0 bases from J, with 5 bases between. The CDR3 sequence is 13 residues long. CDR1 is MNHEY, CDR2 SVGAGI, per germline. CDR3 in DNA: TGTGCCAGCAGTTACGACAGCTCCTACGAGCAGTACTTC. Amino acids: CASSYDSSYEQYF.

The chain joins TRBV20-1 to TRBJ1-2, with D hard to call. The CDR3 is 12 amino acids. With 3 bases removed from V and 2 bases from J, the gap between germline ends came to 7 bases. Looked up from germline, CDR1 is DFQATT and CDR2 is SNEGSKA (reference sequence). DNA of the CDR3: TGCAGTGCTAGTATACAGAACTATGGCTACACCTTC. This sequence encodes CSASIQNYGYTF.

The chain has TRBV5-4 and TRBJ2-5; D not resolved. Germline V CDR1 and CDR2: SGHNT, YYREEE (reference sequence). The V end was cut by 1 base, the J end by 1 base, with 5 bases between. CDR3 length: 13 residues. The CDR3 sequence is CASSLFSQETQYF. The DNA of the CDR3 is TGTGCCAGCAGCTTGTTTAGCCAAGAGACCCAGTACTTC.

The chain recombines TRBV30 with TRBJ2-1; 7 bases align to TRBD2. Germline V gives CDR1 GTSNPN, CDR2 SVGIG (reference sequence). This CDR3 comprises 12 residues. The ends lost 3 bases at V and 7 bases at J; junction bases unmatched: 3. The CDR3 sequence is CAWSPAGNEQFF. The CDR3 DNA sequence: TGTGCCTGGAGCCCAGCGGGGAATGAGCAGTTCTTC.

The CDR3 coding sequence is TGTGCCACCAGTGATTCCCAAAAGAACGTCAGGAATGGCTACACCTTC. Encoded protein: CATSDSQKNVRNGYTF. The chain links TRBV24-1 to TRBJ1-2; no reliable D call. This CDR3 is 16 amino acids long. CDR1 is KGHDR and CDR2 is SFDVKD in the germline V gene. V was cut by 2 bases and J by 6 bases, with 18 bases left in between.

The V call is TRBV5-1, the J call TRBJ2-7; 9 nucleotides line up with TRBD1. V shed 4 bases and J 2 bases; nucleotides not matched to a gene: 10. Germline V gene data show CDR1 as SGHRS and CDR2 as YFSETQ. The CDR3 extends over 16 amino acids. The CDR3 here is CASSIFGTGQTYEQYF. The CDR3 DNA reads TGCGCCAGCAGCATTTTCGGGACAGGGCAGACCTACGAGCAGTACTTC.

This chain links TRBV4-1 with TRBJ1-6; 9 bases map to TRBD1. CDR3 size: 15 residues. Germline CDR1 is MGHRA and CDR2 is YSYEKL. V shed 8 bases and J 7 bases; nucleotides not matched to a gene: 9. The CDR3 DNA sequence: TGCGCCAGCGACAGGGGGGCCGACAGAAATTCACCCCTCCACTTT. This sequence encodes CASDRGADRNSPLHF.

The gene calls are TRBV21-1 and TRBJ2-7; the DNA was not compared with TRBD1, the D call given in the table. TRBV21-1 is assigned pseudogene status. This CDR3 is built from 17 residues. CDR3 DNA: TGTGCCAGCAGCAAAGGGGCCGACAGGGCCCCCCTTTACGAGCAGTACTTC. Its translation: CASSKGADRAPLYEQYF.

CDR3 sequence (DNA): TGTGCCAGCAGTCGCGGGACTCGGACCAGCGAGCAGTACTTC. It yields the protein CASSRGTRTSEQYF. The chain is built from TRBV9 and TRBJ2-7; perhaps TRBD2 as D (6 bases). Germline values: CDR1 SGDLS, CDR2 YYNGEE. V was trimmed by 5 bases and J by 6 bases, leaving 18 bases between them. CDR3 length: 14 amino acids.

The CDR3 nucleotides read TGTGCCAGCAGTGAACGGCAGGGGCGGAACACTGAAGCTTTCTTT. Amino acid sequence: CASSERQGRNTEAFF. The rearrangement uses TRBV2 and TRBJ1-1; D might be TRBD1 (6 bases). The length of the CDR3 is 15 residues. Germline V gives CDR1 SNHLY, CDR2 FYNNEI. Trimming left V 2 bases short and J 1 base short, with 11 bases between.

This sequence joins TRBV7-6 and TRBJ1-4; D is uncertain. CDR3 length: 13 amino acids. V was cut by 0 bases and J by 8 bases, with 7 bases left in between. Germline assignment: CDR1 SGHVS and CDR2 FNYEAQ. Here the CDR3 reads CASSLAFREKLFF. As DNA, the CDR3 is TGTGCCAGCAGCTTAGCGTTCCGGGAAAAACTGTTTTTT.

The chain employs TRBV5-4 and TRBJ1-4; unclear D gene. Per the germline V gene, CDR1 is SGHNT and CDR2 is YYREEE (reference sequence). With 1 base removed from V and 4 bases from J, the gap between germline ends came to 14 bases. The CDR3 covers 16 residues. CDR3 coding DNA: TGTGCCAGCAGCTTGAAACGGAGTGCACTTAATGAAAAACTGTTTTTT. Its translation is CASSLKRSALNEKLFF. The full variable domain, rest sourced from reference TRBV5-4 and TRBJ1-4, is ETGVTQSPTHLIKTRGQQVTLRCSSQSGHNTVSWYQQALGQGPQFIFQYYREEENGRGNFPPRFSGLQFPNYSSELNVNALELDDSALYLCASSLKRSALNEKLFFGSGTQLSVL.

The chain links TRBV28 to TRBJ2-1, with 7 bases matching TRBD1. Looked up from germline, CDR1 is MDHEN and CDR2 is SYDVKM. With V trimmed by 2 bases and J by 12 bases, 4 bases remained unmatched. The CDR3 contains 12 residues. CDR3 coding DNA: TGTGCCAGCAGTTTACCGACAGGGCGGCAGTTCTTC. Translated, it gives CASSLPTGRQFF.

The CDR3: CASSPQAYINTEAFF. CDR3 sequence (DNA): TGTGCCAGCAGCCCCCAGGCCTATATTAACACTGAAGCTTTCTTT. The chain employs TRBV3-1 (or the pseudogene TRBV3-2) and TRBJ1-1; D ambiguous. Germline values: CDR1 LGHDT, CDR2 YNNKEL (reference sequence). The V end was cut by 4 bases, the J end by 2 bases, with 14 bases between. This CDR3 spans 15 amino acids.